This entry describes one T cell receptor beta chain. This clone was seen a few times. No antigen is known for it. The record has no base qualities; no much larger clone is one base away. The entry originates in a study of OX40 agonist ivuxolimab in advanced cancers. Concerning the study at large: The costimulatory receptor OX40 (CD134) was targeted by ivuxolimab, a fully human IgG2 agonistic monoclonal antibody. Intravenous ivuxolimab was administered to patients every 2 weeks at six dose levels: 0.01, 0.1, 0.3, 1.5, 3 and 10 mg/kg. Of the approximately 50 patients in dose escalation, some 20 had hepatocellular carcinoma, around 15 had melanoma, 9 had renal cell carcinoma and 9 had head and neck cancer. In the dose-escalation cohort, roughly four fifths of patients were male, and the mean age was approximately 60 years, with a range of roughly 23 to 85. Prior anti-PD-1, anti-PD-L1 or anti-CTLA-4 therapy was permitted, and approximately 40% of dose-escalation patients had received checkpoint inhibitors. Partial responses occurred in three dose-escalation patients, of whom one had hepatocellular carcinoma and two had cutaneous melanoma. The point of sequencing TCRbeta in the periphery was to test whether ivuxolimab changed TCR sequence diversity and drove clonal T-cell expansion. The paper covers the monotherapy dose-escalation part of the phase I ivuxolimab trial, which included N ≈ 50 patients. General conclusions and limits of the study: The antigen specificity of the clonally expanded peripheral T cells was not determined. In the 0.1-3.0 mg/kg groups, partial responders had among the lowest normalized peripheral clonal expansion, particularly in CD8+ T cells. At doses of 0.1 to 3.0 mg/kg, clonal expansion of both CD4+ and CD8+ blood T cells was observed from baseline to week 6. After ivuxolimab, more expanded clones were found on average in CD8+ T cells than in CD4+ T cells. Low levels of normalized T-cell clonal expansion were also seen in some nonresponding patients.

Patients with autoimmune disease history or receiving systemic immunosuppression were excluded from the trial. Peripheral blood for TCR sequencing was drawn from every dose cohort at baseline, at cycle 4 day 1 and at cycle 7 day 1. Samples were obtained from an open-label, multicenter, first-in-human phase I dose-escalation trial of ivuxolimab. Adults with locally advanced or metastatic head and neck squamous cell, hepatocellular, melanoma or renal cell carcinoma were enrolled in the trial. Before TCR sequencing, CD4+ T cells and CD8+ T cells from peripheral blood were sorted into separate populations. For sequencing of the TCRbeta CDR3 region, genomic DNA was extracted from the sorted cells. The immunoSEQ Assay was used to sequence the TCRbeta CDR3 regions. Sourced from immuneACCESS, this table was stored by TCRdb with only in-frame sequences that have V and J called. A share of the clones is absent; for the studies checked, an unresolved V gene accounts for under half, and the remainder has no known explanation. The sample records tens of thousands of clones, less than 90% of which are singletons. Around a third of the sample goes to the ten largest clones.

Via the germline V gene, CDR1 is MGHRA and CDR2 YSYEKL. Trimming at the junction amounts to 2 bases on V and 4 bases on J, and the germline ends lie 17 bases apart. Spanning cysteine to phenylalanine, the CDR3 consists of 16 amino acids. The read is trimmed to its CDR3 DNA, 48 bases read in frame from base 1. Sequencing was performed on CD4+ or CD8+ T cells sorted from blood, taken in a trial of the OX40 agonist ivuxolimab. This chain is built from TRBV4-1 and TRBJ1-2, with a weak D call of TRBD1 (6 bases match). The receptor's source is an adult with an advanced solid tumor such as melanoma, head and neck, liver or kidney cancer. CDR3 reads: CASSQRAQGYGYGYTF. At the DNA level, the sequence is TGCGCCAGCAGCCAAAGGGCACAGGGTTACGGCTATGGCTACACCTTC.